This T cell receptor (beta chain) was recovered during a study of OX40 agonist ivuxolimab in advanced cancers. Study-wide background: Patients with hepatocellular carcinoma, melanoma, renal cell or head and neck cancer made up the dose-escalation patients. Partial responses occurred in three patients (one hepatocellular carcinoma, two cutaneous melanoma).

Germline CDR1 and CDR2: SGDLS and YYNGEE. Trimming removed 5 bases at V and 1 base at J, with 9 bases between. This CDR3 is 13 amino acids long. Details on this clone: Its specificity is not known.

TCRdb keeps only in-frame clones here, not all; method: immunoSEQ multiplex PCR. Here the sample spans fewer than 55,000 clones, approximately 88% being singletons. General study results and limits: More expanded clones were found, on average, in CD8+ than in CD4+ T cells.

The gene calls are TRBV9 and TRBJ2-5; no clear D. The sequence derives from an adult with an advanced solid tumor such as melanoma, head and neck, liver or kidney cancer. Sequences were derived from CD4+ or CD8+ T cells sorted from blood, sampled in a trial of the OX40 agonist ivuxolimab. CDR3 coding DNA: TGTGCCAGCAGTACACATCGCCAAGAGACCCAGTACTTC. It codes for CASSTHRQETQYF.